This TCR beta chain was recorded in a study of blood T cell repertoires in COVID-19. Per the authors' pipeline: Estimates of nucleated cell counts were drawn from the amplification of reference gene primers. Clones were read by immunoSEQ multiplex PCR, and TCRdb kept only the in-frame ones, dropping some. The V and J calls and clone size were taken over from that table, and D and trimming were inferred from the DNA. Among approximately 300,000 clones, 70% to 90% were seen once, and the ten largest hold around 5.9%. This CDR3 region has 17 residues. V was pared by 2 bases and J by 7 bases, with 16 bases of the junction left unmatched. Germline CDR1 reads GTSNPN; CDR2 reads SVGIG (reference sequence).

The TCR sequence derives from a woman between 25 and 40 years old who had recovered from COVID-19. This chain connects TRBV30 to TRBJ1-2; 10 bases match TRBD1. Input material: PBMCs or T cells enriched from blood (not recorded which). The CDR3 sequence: CAWSPPGTGAGRGGYTF. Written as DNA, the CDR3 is TGTGCCTGGAGTCCACCCGGGACAGGGGCTGGTCGGGGTGGCTACACCTTC.